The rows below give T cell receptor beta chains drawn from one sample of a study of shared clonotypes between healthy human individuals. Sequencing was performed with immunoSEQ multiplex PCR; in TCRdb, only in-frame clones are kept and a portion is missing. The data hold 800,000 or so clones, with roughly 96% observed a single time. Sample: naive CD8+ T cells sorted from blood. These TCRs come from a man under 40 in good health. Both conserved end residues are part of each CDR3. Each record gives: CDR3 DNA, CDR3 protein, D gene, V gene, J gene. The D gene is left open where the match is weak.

cdr3_nt: TGTGCCAGCAGCGTAGAAGAGTCGGGGGTTGGTGAGCAGTTCTTC
cdr3_aa: CASSVEESGVGEQFF
d_call: .
v_call: TRBV9
j_call: TRBJ2-1

cdr3_nt: TGTGCCAGCAGCCCGACATCTTACAATGAGCAGTTCTTC
cdr3_aa: CASSPTSYNEQFF
d_call: .
v_call: TRBV6-5
j_call: TRBJ2-1

cdr3_nt: TGTGCCAGCAGCTTAGAGACTAGCGGGAGTGTCAGCTCCTACAATGAGCAGTTCTTC
cdr3_aa: CASSLETSGSVSSYNEQFF
d_call: TRBD2
v_call: TRBV7-6
j_call: TRBJ2-1

cdr3_nt: TGTGCCAGCAGCGGCCAAGCGGGAGGGAACTACAATGAGCAGTTCTTC
cdr3_aa: CASSGQAGGNYNEQFF
d_call: TRBD2
v_call: TRBV9
j_call: TRBJ2-1

cdr3_nt: TGTGCCAGCAGCCAAGGAACGGGGTACGAGCAGTACTTC
cdr3_aa: CASSQGTGYEQYF
d_call: .
v_call: TRBV11-2
j_call: TRBJ2-7

cdr3_nt: TGTGCCAGTGCTATGGGACTTTTGACTGGAGAGCAGTTCTTC
cdr3_aa: CASAMGLLTGEQFF
d_call: .
v_call: TRBV2
j_call: TRBJ2-1

cdr3_nt: TGTGCCAGCTCCCCCCTTTCCGATGGCTACACCTTC
cdr3_aa: CASSPLSDGYTF
d_call: .
v_call: TRBV18
j_call: TRBJ1-2

cdr3_nt: TGTGCCAGCAGTATTGGACAGGGTGGCTACGAGCAGTACTTC
cdr3_aa: CASSIGQGGYEQYF
d_call: TRBD1
v_call: TRBV27
j_call: TRBJ2-7

cdr3_nt: TGTGCCAGCAGTGACAGGGCGTACGAGCAGTACTTC
cdr3_aa: CASSDRAYEQYF
d_call: .
v_call: TRBV6-1
j_call: TRBJ2-7

cdr3_nt: TGCAGCGCCCGGGGGCAGGGGGAACCAGATACGCAGTATTTT
cdr3_aa: CSARGQGEPDTQYF
d_call: .
v_call: TRBV29-1
j_call: TRBJ2-3

cdr3_nt: TGTGCCAGCCAGGGAGCGGGAGGGCTGTACGAGCAGTACTTC
cdr3_aa: CASQGAGGLYEQYF
d_call: TRBD2
v_call: TRBV7-2
j_call: TRBJ2-7

cdr3_nt: TGCGCCAGCAGCCAAGTGACTAGCGGGATTTACGAGCAGTACTTC
cdr3_aa: CASSQVTSGIYEQYF
d_call: TRBD2
v_call: TRBV4-3
j_call: TRBJ2-7

cdr3_nt: TGTGCCAGCAGTGAAAAGTCTAGCGGGAGGTGGGAGCAGTACTTC
cdr3_aa: CASSEKSSGRWEQYF
d_call: TRBD2
v_call: TRBV6-1
j_call: TRBJ2-7

cdr3_nt: TGTGCCAGCAGTTCTACAGAAACCTACGAGCAGTACTTC
cdr3_aa: CASSSTETYEQYF
d_call: .
v_call: TRBV7-6
j_call: TRBJ2-7

cdr3_nt: TGTGCCAGCAGCGATCGACTGACTAGCGGGAGCTCCTACAATGAGCAGTTCTTC
cdr3_aa: CASSDRLTSGSSYNEQFF
d_call: TRBD2
v_call: TRBV9
j_call: TRBJ2-1

cdr3_nt: TGTGCCAGCAGCCTGGACAGTAATGAGCAGTTCTTC
cdr3_aa: CASSLDSNEQFF
d_call: .
v_call: TRBV6-5
j_call: TRBJ2-1

cdr3_nt: TGTGCCAGCAGCTCACAAGAGACCCAGTACTTC
cdr3_aa: CASSSQETQYF
d_call: .
v_call: TRBV28
j_call: TRBJ2-5

cdr3_nt: TGTGCCAGCGTGCCGAAGGGGGAGGGCCAAGAGACCCAGTACTTC
cdr3_aa: CASVPKGEGQETQYF
d_call: .
v_call: TRBV7-9
j_call: TRBJ2-5

cdr3_nt: TGTGCCAGCAGTTTATCCAGGGCTGGCGATACGCAGTATTTT
cdr3_aa: CASSLSRAGDTQYF
d_call: .
v_call: TRBV27
j_call: TRBJ2-3

cdr3_nt: TGTGCCACCAGCAGAGCCGGGACCCTCTACGAGCAGTACTTC
cdr3_aa: CATSRAGTLYEQYF
d_call: .
v_call: TRBV15
j_call: TRBJ2-7